Shown below are 27 T cell receptor beta chains from a single sample sequenced in a study of blood T cell repertoires in COVID-19. Repertoires were generated with immunoSEQ multiplex PCR, while TCRdb's copy carries only in-frame clones and drops some. Of 270,000 or so clones in the sample, 88% are singletons; the top ten hold approximately 1.2%. Material: PBMCs or T cells enriched from blood (not recorded which). The source is a woman in her 40s with acute COVID-19.

The chain couples TRBV4-1 to TRBJ2-6; 9 nucleotides line up with TRBD2. There are 16 residues in the CDR3. The V segment lost 3 bases and the J segment 1 base; nucleotides outside the gene matches: 1. Per the germline V gene, CDR1 is MGHRA and CDR2 is YSYEKL. The DNA for the CDR3 is TGCGCCAGCAGCCAGGGACTAGCTTCTGGGGCCAACGTCCTGACTTTC. Translated, it gives CASSQGLASGANVLTF.

The chain links TRBV15 to TRBJ2-1, with TRBD2 matching over 8 bases. The CDR3 is 17 amino acids. V lost 3 bases to trimming and J lost 9 bases; unmatched junction nucleotides: 16. Germline-derived CDR1 and CDR2 are LNHNV and YYDKDF (reference sequence). The CDR3 bases are TGTGCCACCAGCAGTCTAACCGGGACTAGGGTCTACGGTGAGCAGTTCTTC. Translated: CATSSLTGTRVYGEQFF.

This CDR3 reads CSVEPGGRAYNEQFF. The CDR3 DNA sequence: TGCAGCGTTGAACCGGGCGGGAGGGCCTACAATGAGCAGTTCTTC. The chain links TRBV29-1 to TRBJ2-1; TRBD2 matches 9 bases. This CDR3 region has 15 residues. Germline trimming cut 2 bases from V and 2 bases from J; bases unmatched to any gene: 4. The germline V gene has CDR1 SQVTM and CDR2 ANQGSEA.

The chain joins TRBV21-1 to TRBJ2-7; the DNA was not used to check the table's D call, TRBD1. TRBV21-1 is a pseudogene locus. The CDR3 is 20 amino acids. The CDR3 is CASRFLEGTESPQHHYEQYF. CDR3 nucleotide sequence: TGTGCCAGCAGATTCCTGGAGGGGACAGAAAGCCCCCAACATCACTACGAGCAGTACTTC.

V and J are TRBV28 and TRBJ1-4; 7 bases are shared with TRBD1. The germline gives CDR1 MDHEN, CDR2 SYDVKM. Trimming at V came to 7 bases and at J to 3 bases, leaving 2 bases not matched to a gene. This CDR3 is 13 amino acids long. The CDR3 nucleotides are TGTGCCAGCATCGACAGGGCTAATGAAAAACTGTTTTTT. Translated: CASIDRANEKLFF.

This rearrangement joins TRBV7-9 to TRBJ1-1; D gene ambiguous. V was clipped by 5 bases and J by 0 bases, with 22 bases between them. Germline V gene data show CDR1 as SEHNR and CDR2 as FQNEAQ (reference sequence). The CDR3 contains 18 residues. The CDR3 nucleotides are TGTGCCAGCAGCCCACAGACACTGCTCGGCGGGATGAACACTGAAGCTTTCTTT. This sequence encodes CASSPQTLLGGMNTEAFF.

The chain employs TRBV10-3 and TRBJ1-6; 8 nucleotides agree with TRBD1. V was pared by 0 bases and J by 10 bases, with 8 bases of the junction left unmatched. The CDR3 extends over 16 amino acids. Germline V lookup: CDR1 ENHRY, CDR2 SYGVKD. The CDR3 sequence is CAISESQGASGSPLHF. The CDR3, as DNA: TGTGCCATCAGTGAGTCCCAGGGGGCTTCTGGATCACCCCTCCACTTT.

The chain is built from TRBV12-3 or TRBV12-4 and TRBJ2-1, with D possibly TRBD2 on 6 matching bases. V was clipped by 6 bases and J by 8 bases, with 14 bases between them. The CDR3 spans 13 residues. The CDR3 nucleotides are TGTGCCAGCAGCCAAGGACTACACGATGAGCAGTTCTTC. Translating it yields CASSQGLHDEQFF.

The chain joins TRBV2 to TRBJ1-1; D unclear. Deletions cut 4 bases from V and 4 bases from J, with 10 bases between. The CDR3 spans 13 residues. The germline gives CDR1 SNHLY, CDR2 FYNNEI. The DNA of the CDR3 is TGTGCCAGCAGTGCTGGGAGTGGCACTGAAGCTTTCTTT. It translates to CASSAGSGTEAFF.

V and J are TRBV18 and TRBJ2-3; 9 bases align to TRBD1. The V segment lost 3 bases and the J segment 3 bases; nucleotides outside the gene matches: 4. CDR1 is KGHSH, CDR2 LQKENI, per germline. The CDR3 length is 15 residues. CDR3 coding DNA: TGTGCCAGCTCACCGCTGGGACAGGGAACAGATACGCAGTATTTT. Its protein is CASSPLGQGTDTQYF.

CDR3 sequence: CSTQGIAEAFF. The CDR3 DNA reads TGCAGTACACAGGGGATCGCTGAAGCTTTCTTT. The chain combines TRBV20-1 with TRBJ1-1, with 7 bases lining up with TRBD1. Germline V gene sequence: CDR1 DFQATT, CDR2 SNEGSKA (reference sequence). The CDR3 runs 11 residues. V shed 8 bases, J shed 6 bases, and the junction held 6 bases outside the gene matches.

The CDR3 bases are TGTGCCAGCAGTCTGACTAGCGGAATATACAATGAGCAGTTCTTC. Its translation: CASSLTSGIYNEQFF. The chain uses TRBV6-5 and TRBJ2-1; 9 bases are shared with TRBD2. The CDR3 totals 15 residues. The ends lost 5 bases at V and 4 bases at J; junction bases unmatched: 6. Germline lookup yields CDR1 MNHEY and CDR2 SVGAGI.

The CDR3 region has the DNA TGTGCCAGCAGTTTAGTAAGGGGGTCCACCGGGGAGCTGTTTTTT. Translating it yields CASSLVRGSTGELFF. The genes are TRBV27 and TRBJ2-2, with a possible D match to TRBD1 (6 bases). There are 15 residues in the CDR3. With 2 bases removed from V and 4 bases from J, the gap between germline ends came to 11 bases. Per germline, CDR1 MNHEY and CDR2 SMNVEV (reference sequence).

V gene TRBV21-1 combines with J gene TRBJ2-7; TRBD2 reflects the table's D call only, with no check against the DNA. TRBV21-1 is labeled a pseudogene. This CDR3 comprises 13 residues. The CDR3 sequence is CATAGEGGLEQYV. The DNA of the CDR3 is TGTGCCACTGCGGGAGAAGGGGGGCTCGAGCAGTACGTC.

This clone was detected only a few times. The rearrangement uses TRBV15 and TRBJ1-5; TRBD1 aligns across 12 bases. Germline V gives CDR1 LNHNV, CDR2 YYDKDF (reference sequence). This CDR3 region has 19 residues. With 2 bases clipped from V and 0 bases from J, the junction kept 8 bases outside the gene matches. The CDR3 sequence is CATSRKPGQGAYSNQPQHF. The DNA of the CDR3 is TGTGCCACCAGCAGAAAACCGGGACAGGGGGCTTATAGCAATCAGCCCCAGCATTTT.

The chain combines TRBV7-8 with TRBJ1-1, with D possibly being TRBD1 (5 bases). Germline-derived CDR1 and CDR2 are SGHVS and FQNEAQ. Trimming shortened V by 5 bases and J by 0 bases, and 10 bases separated the two germline ends. The CDR3 length is 14 residues. In DNA, the CDR3 is TGTGCCAGCAGCGCGGGGACGGTGAACACTGAAGCTTTCTTT. Its protein product is CASSAGTVNTEAFF.

The CDR3 sequence is CASSSDTTYEQYV. The CDR3 DNA is TGTGCCAGCAGCTCGGACACCACCTACGAGCAGTACGTC. The genes are TRBV7-2 and TRBJ2-7, with D perhaps matching TRBD1 (5 bases). Germline V CDR1 and CDR2: SGHTA, FQGNSA. Trimming stripped 4 bases from V and 2 bases from J, with 9 bases between. The CDR3 covers 13 residues.

CDR3 sequence (DNA): TGTGCCAGCAGCCCTCAGACAGGGGCCGATACGCAGTATTTT. The encoded protein is CASSPQTGADTQYF. This chain connects TRBV11-2 to TRBJ2-3, with 8 bases lining up with TRBD1. With V trimmed by 5 bases and J by 6 bases, 7 bases remained unmatched. CDR3 length: 14 amino acids. Germline V CDR1 and CDR2: SGHAT, FQNNGV.

This clone was counted only a few times. The chain uses TRBV28 and TRBJ2-1; 7 bases align to TRBD2. The CDR3 spans 13 residues. Germline CDR1 reads MDHEN; CDR2 reads SYDVKM. V was clipped by 6 bases and J by 3 bases; unmatched bases: 2. The CDR3: CASRTSLYNEQFF. The CDR3 DNA sequence: TGTGCCAGCAGGACTAGCCTCTACAATGAGCAGTTCTTC.

The chain combines TRBV21-1 with TRBJ1-5. TRBV21-1 is a known pseudogene. The CDR3 totals 13 residues. The CDR3 nucleotides read TGTGCCAGCAGCAAGGTGGGTGCGGAGCCCCAGCATTTT. It specifies CASSKVGAEPQHF.

The chain recombines TRBV6-4 with TRBJ2-7, with 9 bases that match TRBD1. This CDR3 has 13 amino acids. CDR1 and CDR2 (germline): MRHNA, SNTAGT. The V gene end was trimmed by 6 bases and the J gene end by 7 bases; junction bases not matched to a gene: 7. The CDR3 spells CASSRDRAEEQYF. The CDR3 nucleotides are TGTGCCAGCAGCCGGGACAGGGCTGAAGAGCAGTACTTC.

This clone was counted only a few times. The chain combines TRBV7-8 with TRBJ1-4, with a tentative D call TRBD1 (5 bases). V was trimmed by 2 bases and J by 0 bases, leaving 16 bases between them. CDR1 is SGHVS and CDR2 is FQNEAQ in the germline V gene. The CDR3 is made up of 18 amino acids. CDR3 sequence (DNA): TGTGCCAGCAGCTTACTGGCAGGGTTTACTGCAACTAATGAAAAACTGTTTTTT. Amino acids: CASSLLAGFTATNEKLFF.

The chain couples TRBV9 to TRBJ1-1; possibly TRBD1 for D (5 bases). Germline values: CDR1 SGDLS, CDR2 YYNGEE. V dropped 4 bases and J dropped 6 bases, with 10 bases sitting between them. The CDR3 covers 12 residues. CDR3 protein: CASSSWTSEAFF. The CDR3 nucleotides read TGTGCCAGCAGCTCTTGGACATCTGAAGCTTTCTTT.

The table lists this clone with a count of one. V and J are TRBV19 and TRBJ1-1; D is perhaps TRBD1 (5 bases). Trimming took 10 bases from V and 7 from J, leaving 13 bases between them. The germline CDR1 and CDR2 sequences are LNHDA and SQIVND (reference sequence). This CDR3 comprises 11 residues. In DNA, the CDR3 is TGTGCCACCGGGGGAAGGGTTGAAGCTTTCTTT. It specifies CATGGRVEAFF.

The chain combines TRBV7-3 with TRBJ2-1, with 14 bases fitting TRBD2. Germline V gene lookup returns CDR1 SGHTA and CDR2 FQGTGA. The CDR3 runs 15 residues. V gave up 5 bases and J gave up 10 bases; unmatched junction bases: 7. CDR3 nucleotide sequence: TGTGCCAGCAGCCCGGGACTAGCGGGAGTCGGCGAGCAGTTCTTC. This encodes CASSPGLAGVGEQFF.

This sequence joins TRBV30 and TRBJ2-7; 10 positions agree with TRBD1. The germline V gene encodes CDR1 GTSNPN and CDR2 SVGIG (reference sequence). The length of the CDR3 is 17 residues. V was pared by 1 base and J by 0 bases, with 9 bases of the junction left unmatched. The CDR3 nucleotides are TGTGCCTGGAGTGACGACCTATGGACAGGGGGCTCCTACGAGCAGTACGTC. Its protein is CAWSDDLWTGGSYEQYV.

This chain joins TRBV21-1 and TRBJ2-2; the table gives TRBD2 as D, unverified against the DNA. TRBV21-1 is classified as a pseudogene. The CDR3 runs to 14 residues. Here the CDR3 reads CASDIGGNTGELFF. CDR3 in DNA: TGTGCCAGCGACATCGGGGGGAACACCGGGGAGCTGTTTTTT.